Each of the 28 T cell receptor beta chains below was sequenced from the same sample in a study of T cells in Graves' hyperthyroidism and ophthalmopathy. There were TCR beta CDR3 regions amplified from RNA transcripts. The HTBI primer set served for first-round RT-PCR of the TCR CDR3. MiXCR, run by TCRdb on the multiplex PCR reads, gives a single entry per CDR3 protein. The sample has under 250,000 distinct CDR3 sequences, around 16% seen once. The specimen sequenced was blood. Receptors originate from a woman aged 50 to 60 with Graves' hyperthyroidism.

This clonotype was recorded many times. A junction end diverges from the germline sequence, so it may reflect a read error. The V and J genes are TRBV3-1 and TRBJ2-5; TRBD2 agrees at 12 bases. In germline, CDR1 is LGHDT, CDR2 YNNKEL (reference sequence). The CDR3 runs 14 residues. The CDR3 sequence is CASTQLAGGETQYF. The DNA for the CDR3 is TGTGCCAGCACCCAACTAGCGGGAGGAGAGACCCAGTACTTC.

The chain is built from TRBV12-3 or TRBV12-4 and TRBJ1-1; no firm D call. V dropped 5 bases and J dropped 5 bases, with 15 bases sitting between them. The CDR3 has 14 residues. CDR3 sequence reads: CASSHTYMGTEAFF. The CDR3 DNA reads TGTGCCAGCAGTCATACCTATATGGGGACTGAAGCTTTCTTT.

This clonotype appeared many times. The V call is TRBV20-1, the J call TRBJ2-1, with 8 bases that match TRBD2. The CDR3 runs 19 residues. The germline gives CDR1 DFQATT, CDR2 SNEGSKA (reference sequence). The J segment lost 0 bases and the V segment lost 1 base, leaving 14 bases of the junction unmatched. The CDR3 DNA follows: TGCAGTGCTAGAGCGGGGGGGCTAGCCGCAAGGAGCTCCTACAATGAGCAGTTCTTC. Translated: CSARAGGLAARSSYNEQFF.

This clonotype was counted at least ten times. The chain couples TRBV6-2 or TRBV6-3 to TRBJ1-1, with a possible D match to TRBD1 (6 bases). The germline V and J ends were trimmed by 6 bases and 2 bases, with 13 bases remaining between them. The CDR3 totals 14 residues. CDR1 is MNHEY, CDR2 SVGEGT, per germline. The CDR3 coding sequence is TGTGCCAGCAGCGACCTACAGGGAAACACTGAAGCTTTCTTT. This gives the protein CASSDLQGNTEAFF.

This chain links TRBV6-1 with TRBJ1-4; 8 bases fit TRBD1. Germline-derived CDR1 and CDR2 are MNHNS and SASEGT. The V gene end was trimmed by 6 bases and the J gene end by 7 bases; junction bases not matched to a gene: 13. The CDR3 totals 16 residues. The CDR3 protein is CASRRTGSGGREKLFF. DNA for the CDR3: TGTGCCAGCAGACGGACAGGGAGCGGTGGCCGTGAAAAACTGTTTTTT.

The J gene is TRBJ1-2, the V gene TRBV3-1; 9 bases agree with TRBD1. The length of the CDR3 is 16 residues. V lost 4 bases and J lost 8; bases outside the gene matches: 14. Per germline, CDR1 LGHDT and CDR2 YNNKEL (reference sequence). The CDR3 protein is CASSLARTGEVGGYTF. CDR3 nucleotides: TGTGCCAGCAGCCTTGCCCGGACAGGGGAGGTGGGCGGCTACACCTTC. The whole variable domain, filled in from reference TRBV3-1 and TRBJ1-2, reads DTAVSQTPKYLVTQMGNDKSIKCEQNLGHDTMYWYKQDSKKFLKIMFSYNNKELIINETVPNRFSPKSPDKAHLNLHINSLELGDSAVYFCASSLARTGEVGGYTFGSGTRLTVV.

At least ten counts were recorded for this clonotype. This chain joins TRBV20-1 and TRBJ2-1; D may be TRBD2 (6 bases). From germline, CDR1 is DFQATT and CDR2 SNEGSKA (reference sequence). V dropped 5 bases and J dropped 7 bases, with 12 bases sitting between them. The CDR3 is 12 residues long. CDR3: CSAPQEGNEQFF. In DNA, the CDR3 is TGCAGTGCTCCCCAGGAGGGAAATGAGCAGTTCTTC.

In its sample, this clonotype was seen many times. The V call is TRBV3-1, the J call TRBJ2-1; no clear D gene. Germline lookup yields CDR1 LGHDT and CDR2 YNNKEL (reference sequence). This CDR3 is 18 amino acids long. Trimming removed 0 bases from V and 2 bases from J, with 17 bases in between. This CDR3 reads CASSQETTNFYPYNEQFF. The CDR3 DNA sequence: TGTGCCAGCAGCCAAGAAACCACCAACTTTTACCCCTACAATGAGCAGTTCTTC.

This clonotype was detected ten times or more. V gene TRBV12-3 or TRBV12-4 combines with J gene TRBJ2-7; D uncertain. The V end lost 2 bases, the J end lost 5 bases, and 1 base lay between the germline ends. The CDR3 extends over 10 amino acids. The CDR3 loop reads CASSLNEQYF. CDR3 coding DNA: TGTGCCAGCAGTTTAAACGAGCAGTACTTC.

This clonotype was detected ten times or more. V and J are TRBV12-3 or TRBV12-4 and TRBJ1-3; D ambiguous. This CDR3 has 15 amino acids. Trimming took off 5 bases at V and 0 bases at J, with 11 bases between the two ends. The DNA for the CDR3 is TGTGCCAGCAGTCCGGCGCCTCCCTCTGGAAACACCATATATTTT. Its translation: CASSPAPPSGNTIYF.

V usage is TRBV10-3 and J usage is TRBJ2-1; 9 nucleotides align to TRBD2. The CDR3 spans 14 residues. Germline trimming cut 7 bases from V and 4 bases from J; bases unmatched to any gene: 5. Germline V gene lookup returns CDR1 ENHRY and CDR2 SYGVKD. CDR3 nucleotides: TGTGCCATCAAAGGACTAGCGATTTACAATGAGCAGTTCTTC. Its translation: CAIKGLAIYNEQFF.

In its sample, this clonotype was seen many times. The chain is built from TRBV6-1 and TRBJ2-3, with D hard to call. CDR1 is MNHNS, CDR2 SASEGT, per germline. CDR3 size: 14 residues. The V gene lost 8 bases and the J gene lost 2 bases, with 14 bases spanning the gap. In DNA form, the CDR3 reads TGTGCCAGCTCCTCTGGGCTGAACACAGATACGCAGTATTTT. This codes for CASSSGLNTDTQYF.

This clonotype was observed a few times. The chain carries TRBV5-5 and TRBJ2-1, with 9 bases identical to TRBD2. Germline assignment: CDR1 SGHKS and CDR2 YYEKEE (reference sequence). This CDR3 region has 15 residues. With 4 bases clipped from V and 8 bases from J, the junction kept 10 bases outside the gene matches. Written as DNA, the CDR3 is TGTGCCAGCAGCCCGACGGGACTAGCTTTCGATGAGCAGTTCTTC. The encoded protein is CASSPTGLAFDEQFF. The entire variable domain, with the rest obtained from reference TRBV5-5 and TRBJ2-1, is as follows: DAGVTQSPTHLIKTRGQQVTLRCSPISGHKSVSWYQQVLGQGPQFIFQYYEKEERGRGNFPDRFSARQFPNYSSELNVNALLLGDSALYLCASSPTGLAFDEQFFGPGTRLTVL.

V usage is TRBV12-3 or TRBV12-4 and J usage is TRBJ2-5; D gene unclear. Trimming removed 5 bases from V and 3 bases from J, with 13 bases in between. The CDR3 has 14 amino acids. DNA for the CDR3: TGTGCCAGCAGTCCCCTAGTCGGTGAAGAGACCCAGTACTTC. This codes for CASSPLVGEETQYF.

This clonotype came up many times. The J gene is TRBJ1-1, the V gene TRBV2; D possibly corresponds to TRBD1 (6 bases). V gave up 6 bases and J gave up 1 base, with 9 bases separating them. Germline CDR1 and CDR2: SNHLY and FYNNEI. There are 13 residues in the CDR3. As DNA, the CDR3 is TGTGCCAGCAGGATGACAGGGAACACTGAAGCTTTCTTT. It yields the protein CASRMTGNTEAFF.

Only a few counts were recorded for this clonotype. This sequence joins TRBV12-3 or TRBV12-4 and TRBJ2-6; D is unclear. V was cut by 6 bases and J by 1 base, with 4 bases left in between. The CDR3 contains 13 residues. CDR3 loop: CASRVSGANVLTF. The CDR3 DNA is TGTGCCAGCAGGGTGTCTGGGGCCAACGTCCTGACTTTC.

This chain uses TRBV12-3 or TRBV12-4 with TRBJ1-1; 9 nucleotides line up with TRBD1. Germline trimming cut 5 bases from V and 1 base from J; bases unmatched to any gene: 8. This CDR3 spans 16 amino acids. CDR3 protein: CASSLWTGVSNTEAFF. The CDR3 nucleotides read TGTGCCAGCAGTCTATGGACAGGGGTCTCGAACACTGAAGCTTTCTTT.

The rearrangement joins TRBV24-1 to TRBJ1-1, with D unresolved. Germline CDR1 KGHDR, CDR2 SFDVKD. CDR3 length: 15 residues. V was cut by 2 bases and J by 2 bases, with 11 bases left in between. CDR3 coding DNA: TGTGCCACCAGTGATTCGAGACAAAGAAACACTGAAGCTTTCTTT. This codes for CATSDSRQRNTEAFF.

The chain combines TRBV6-2 or TRBV6-3 with TRBJ2-5; D not resolved. The V end lost 6 bases, the J end lost 9 bases, and 14 bases lay between the germline ends. Germline CDR1 and CDR2: MNHEY and SVGEGT. There are 12 residues in the CDR3. CDR3: CASSHPRVSQYF. In DNA, the CDR3 is TGTGCCAGCAGCCACCCCAGAGTTTCCCAGTACTTC.

This clonotype has at least ten counts. The CDR3 here is CATSRERVYQETQYF. The CDR3 region has the DNA TGTGCCACCAGCAGAGAGAGAGTGTACCAAGAGACCCAGTACTTC. This rearrangement joins TRBV15 to TRBJ2-5; D uncertain. From germline, CDR1 is LNHNV and CDR2 YYDKDF (reference sequence). The CDR3 runs to 15 residues. Trimming took off 0 bases at V and 0 bases at J, with 8 bases between the two ends. The whole variable domain, remainder taken from reference TRBV15 and TRBJ2-5, is DAMVIQNPRYQVTQFGKPVTLSCSQTLNHNVMYWYQQKSSQAPKLLFHYYDKDFNNEADTPDNFQSRRPNTSFCFLDIRSPGLGDTAMYLCATSRERVYQETQYFGPGTRLLVL.

This clonotype was counted many times. This chain joins TRBV28 and TRBJ2-1; D gene unclear. The CDR3 covers 12 residues. Germline V gives CDR1 MDHEN, CDR2 SYDVKM. V was pared by 8 bases and J by 5 bases, with 10 bases between. The CDR3 here is CASLDGNNEQFF. CDR3 coding DNA: TGTGCCAGCCTGGACGGAAACAATGAGCAGTTCTTC. Supplemented by reference TRBV28 and TRBJ2-1, the full variable domain reads DVKVTQSSRYLVKRTGEKVFLECVQDMDHENMFWYRQDPGLGLRLIYFSYDVKMKEKGDIPEGYSVSREKKERFSLILESASTNQTSMYLCASLDGNNEQFFGPGTRLTVL.

This clonotype turned up a few times. The chain employs TRBV12-3 or TRBV12-4 and TRBJ1-5; TRBD1 matches 8 bases. V lost 5 bases to trimming and J lost 4 bases; unmatched junction nucleotides: 4. The CDR3 runs to 14 residues. CDR3 nucleotides: TGTGCCAGCAGTGAACAGGGGGGGAATCAGCCCCAGCATTTT. Amino acids: CASSEQGGNQPQHF.

This clonotype was recorded at least ten times. V is TRBV4-1 and J is TRBJ2-7; a possible D gene is TRBD1 (6 bases). This CDR3 is built from 13 residues. The germline gives CDR1 MGHRA, CDR2 YSYEKL. Trimming cost V 6 bases and J 0 bases, with 9 bases left between them. The CDR3 is CASRDRDSYEQYF. The CDR3 region has the DNA TGCGCCAGCAGGGACAGAGACTCCTACGAGCAGTACTTC.

This clonotype was picked up many times. The rearrangement uses TRBV12-3 or TRBV12-4 and TRBJ2-7, with D perhaps matching TRBD1 (5 bases). This CDR3 spans 13 amino acids. V lost 6 bases and J lost 3, with 12 bases in between. Written as DNA, the CDR3 is TGTGCCAGCAGCCTGACAGACAGCTACGAGCAGTACTTC. Translated: CASSLTDSYEQYF.

This clonotype has ten or more counts. V gene TRBV28 combines with J gene TRBJ1-2, with D unclear. The length of the CDR3 is 11 residues. Germline CDR1 MDHEN, CDR2 SYDVKM. The V end lost 11 bases, the J end lost 4 bases, and 11 bases lay between the germline ends. The chain's CDR3 is CAVGLSYGYTF. CDR3 DNA: TGTGCCGTCGGGTTATCCTATGGCTACACCTTC.

This clonotype was recorded many times. The V call is TRBV7-2, the J call TRBJ2-1; D unclear. The V end lost 7 bases, the J end lost 6 bases, and 13 bases lay between the germline ends. This CDR3 has 13 amino acids. CDR1 is SGHTA, CDR2 FQGNSA, per germline. CDR3 loop: CASTTYGRNEQFF. The CDR3 DNA is TGTGCCAGCACCACCTACGGGCGCAATGAGCAGTTCTTC.

V and J are TRBV4-1 and TRBJ1-2; D unresolved. CDR3 length: 15 amino acids. Trimming stripped 1 base from V and 7 bases from J, with 16 bases between. Germline V gene lookup returns CDR1 MGHRA and CDR2 YSYEKL. CDR3 in amino acids: CASSQVERAPGGYTF. The CDR3 nucleotides are TGCGCCAGCAGCCAAGTCGAGAGGGCACCGGGTGGCTACACCTTC.

This clonotype was found a few times. CDR3 in amino acids: CASSSDSGQPPLHF. The CDR3 region has the DNA TGCGCCAGCAGCTCGGACAGCGGACAACCACCCCTCCACTTT. V gene TRBV5-1 combines with J gene TRBJ1-6, with D tentatively TRBD1 (6 bases). Germline V lookup: CDR1 SGHRS, CDR2 YFSETQ. Trimming left V 3 bases short and J 11 bases short, with 15 bases between. The CDR3 has 14 amino acids.